A selection of T cell receptor beta chains follows, all from one sample in a study of blood T cell repertoires in COVID-19. Generated by immunoSEQ multiplex PCR, the TCRdb table keeps only in-frame clones and is missing some. The sample includes around 70,000 clones, roughly 84% of them seen just once. Sequences were obtained from peripheral blood. These receptors came from a woman younger than 35 with acute or convalescent COVID-19. The CDR3 runs from the conserved cysteine through the conserved F or W. The order of the fields is CDR3 DNA, CDR3 protein, clone size, D gene, V gene, J gene. D genes are given only for firm matches. Size values are once, few and many counts, or a class for expanded clones, and some rows have none.

TGTGCCAGCAGTCAGACAGGGGACTATGGCTACACCTTC	CASSQTGDYGYTF	-	TRBD1	TRBV25-1	TRBJ1-2
TGTGCCAGCAGCCCTCGACAGGGGGGAGATACTGAAGCTTTCTTT	CASSPRQGGDTEAFF	-	TRBD1	TRBV7-8	TRBJ1-1
TGTGCCAGCAGTTGGGACCGGACAGGGGATGAAAAACTGTTTTTT	CASSWDRTGDEKLFF	-	TRBD1	TRBV6-2/TRBV6-3	TRBJ1-4
TGTGCCAGCAGTGAAATCGGACAGGGTAACTATGGCTACACCTTC	CASSEIGQGNYGYTF	-	TRBD1	TRBV6-1	TRBJ1-2
TGTGCCAGCAGTTTTGGGGACAGGGTCCACACTGAAGCTTTCTTT	CASSFGDRVHTEAFF	-	TRBD1	TRBV28	TRBJ1-1
TGTGCCAGCAGCTTAGTCGACAGCTACGAGCAGTACTTC	CASSLVDSYEQYF	-	-	TRBV7-9	TRBJ2-7
TGTGCCAGCAGCCAAGCACAGGGGGGCTATGGCTACACCTTC	CASSQAQGGYGYTF	-	TRBD1	TRBV3-1/TRBV3-2	TRBJ1-2
TGTGCCAGCAGCAACAGCGGGAGGAGCACAGATACGCAGTATTTT	CASSNSGRSTDTQYF	few	TRBD2	TRBV7-8	TRBJ2-3
TGCAGCGTTGAAGAAGGGACAGGGGGGAGTGAGGCTTTCTTT	CSVEEGTGGSEAFF	once	TRBD1	TRBV29-1	TRBJ1-1
TGTGCCTGGAAGCCACGGAGCCCGAGTACCGGGGAGCTGTTTTTT	CAWKPRSPSTGELFF	-	-	TRBV30	TRBJ2-2
TGTGCCAGCAGTGCGGGATCCCCTTATAATTCACCCCTCCACTTT	CASSAGSPYNSPLHF	few	-	TRBV27	TRBJ1-6
TGCGCCAGCAGCTTGGGACAGGGTGCCTACAATGAGCAGTTCTTC	CASSLGQGAYNEQFF	-	TRBD1	TRBV5-1	TRBJ2-1
TGTGCCAGCAGCTTAAAAGGACTAGGACTAACCCCAACTTACAATGAGCAGTTCTTC	CASSLKGLGLTPTYNEQFF	-	TRBD2	TRBV7-9	TRBJ2-1
TGTGCCAGTAGTCCAACTGTGAACACTGAAGCTTTCTTT	CASSPTVNTEAFF	-	-	TRBV19	TRBJ1-1
TGTGCCAGTAGGAACAGGGTGAGCGGCAATCAGCCCCAGCATTTT	CASRNRVSGNQPQHF	-	-	TRBV19	TRBJ1-5
TGTGCCAGCAGTATGGGGGGGGCCTCTGGGGCCAACGTCCTGACTTTC	CASSMGGASGANVLTF	-	-	TRBV6-2/TRBV6-3	TRBJ2-6
TGTGCCAGCAGTTTGGGGGCGAACACTGAAGCTTTCTTT	CASSLGANTEAFF	-	-	TRBV2	TRBJ1-1
TGTGCCAGCAGGGGGACTAGCGGGGGGACCTACGAGCAGTACTTC	CASRGTSGGTYEQYF	-	TRBD2	TRBV28	TRBJ2-7
TGTGCCAGTAAGCCGCTATCTAGCGGACGTAATGAGCAGTTCTTC	CASKPLSSGRNEQFF	-	TRBD2	TRBV19	TRBJ2-1
TGTGCCAGTACCTCCCCGTCGGGGCGGGATAACACTGAAGCTTTCTTT	CASTSPSGRDNTEAFF	once	-	TRBV19	TRBJ1-1
TGTGCCAGCAGCCAAGGGTCGCAGGGGGAATTTGGCTACACCTTC	CASSQGSQGEFGYTF	-	TRBD1	TRBV3-1/TRBV3-2	TRBJ1-2
TGTGCCAGCAGTTACAGCGACAGGGCGTCTCTTGGCTACACCTTC	CASSYSDRASLGYTF	-	TRBD1	TRBV6-2/TRBV6-3	TRBJ1-2
TGTGCCACCAGCAGAGATTCTATCCCAGGGCGGGGCCCCTCCTACGAGCAGTACTTC	CATSRDSIPGRGPSYEQYF	once	-	TRBV15	TRBJ2-7
TGTGCCTGGAGTCTTGGGGAGTATGGGGGCTACACCTTC	CAWSLGEYGGYTF	-	-	TRBV30	TRBJ1-2
TGTGCCAGCAGTCTCGGAGTGACAGGGTATTCACCCCTCCACTTT	CASSLGVTGYSPLHF	few	TRBD1	TRBV28	TRBJ1-6
TGTGCCAGCAGTGGAGACCAGGGGTCGTATTCACCCCTCCACTTT	CASSGDQGSYSPLHF	-	-	TRBV28	TRBJ1-6
TGTGCCAGCTCACCGTATTCCGGGTATGAGCAGTTCTTC	CASSPYSGYEQFF	-	-	TRBV18	TRBJ2-1
TGTGCCAGCAGCCAAGGGTGGGACAGGGGTTTCACAGATACGCAGTATTTT	CASSQGWDRGFTDTQYF	-	TRBD1	TRBV3-1/TRBV3-2	TRBJ2-3